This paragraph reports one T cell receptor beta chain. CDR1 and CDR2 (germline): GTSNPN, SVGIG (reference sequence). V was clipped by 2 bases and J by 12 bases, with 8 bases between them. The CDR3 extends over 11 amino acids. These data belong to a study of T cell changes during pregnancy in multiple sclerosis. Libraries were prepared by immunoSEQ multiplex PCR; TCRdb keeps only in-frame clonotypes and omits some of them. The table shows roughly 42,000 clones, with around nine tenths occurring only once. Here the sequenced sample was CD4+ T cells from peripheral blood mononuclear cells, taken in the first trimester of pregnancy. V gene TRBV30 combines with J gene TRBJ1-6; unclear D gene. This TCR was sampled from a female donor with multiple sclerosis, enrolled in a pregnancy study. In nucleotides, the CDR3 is TGTGCCTGGAGTATTGGTAGACCCCTCCACTTT. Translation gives CAWSIGRPLHF. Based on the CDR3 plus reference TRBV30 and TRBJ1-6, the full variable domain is SQTIHQWPATLVQPVGSPLSLECTVEGTSNPNLYWYRQAAGRGLQLLFYSVGIGQISSEVPQNLSASRPQDRQFILSSKKLLLSDSGFYLCAWSIGRPLHFGNGTRLTVT.